This T cell receptor (beta chain) was documented in a study of CXCR3-negative and CXCR3-positive naive CD8 T cells. Whole-study findings and limits: Compared with CXCR3-negative naive cells, CXCR3-positive naive cells showed more hydrophobic TRB CDR3s.

Of note for this clonotype: Its antigen is unknown.

CDR3 length: 13 amino acids. The germline V gene encodes CDR1 SGHVS and CDR2 FQNEAQ. In preparing the TRB cDNA libraries, 5' RACE with UMI labels was used. Following a re-call of the 5' RACE reads, TCRdb has one entry per CDR3 protein and lacks DNA. The listing records around 56,000 distinct CDR3 sequences. The chain combines TRBV7-8 with TRBJ2-7; without DNA, the TCRdb call of TRBD1 cannot be checked. The sequence derives from a human donor in good health. Some clones in this sample may be carry-over from other donors' samples. Sequenced material: naive CXCR3- CD8+ T cells from blood. Described subset: CD45RO-CCR7+CD27+CD95- naive CD8+ T cells lacking CXCR3 (TNR3-). The CDR3 protein is CASSWALGDEQYF.